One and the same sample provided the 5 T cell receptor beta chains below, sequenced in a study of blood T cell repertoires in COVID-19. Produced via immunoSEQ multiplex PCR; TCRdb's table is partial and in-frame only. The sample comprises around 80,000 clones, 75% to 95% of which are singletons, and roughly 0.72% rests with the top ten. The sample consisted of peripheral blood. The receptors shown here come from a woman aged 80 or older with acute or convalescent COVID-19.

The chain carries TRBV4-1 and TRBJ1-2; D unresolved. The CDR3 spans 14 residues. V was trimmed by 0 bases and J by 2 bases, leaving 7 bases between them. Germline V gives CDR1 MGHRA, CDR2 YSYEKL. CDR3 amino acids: CASSQESQNYGYTF. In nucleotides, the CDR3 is TGCGCCAGCAGCCAAGAATCACAGAACTATGGCTACACCTTC.

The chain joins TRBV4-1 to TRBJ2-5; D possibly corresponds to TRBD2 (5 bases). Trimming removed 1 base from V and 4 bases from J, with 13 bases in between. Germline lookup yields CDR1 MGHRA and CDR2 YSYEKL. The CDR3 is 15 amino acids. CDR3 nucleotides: TGCGCCAGCAGCCAAGGTGCAGCGGTGGCAGAGACCCAGTACTTC. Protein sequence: CASSQGAAVAETQYF.

CDR3 sequence reads: CASSPVGDRVGYTF. CDR3 DNA sequence: TGTGCCAGCAGCCCAGTCGGCGACAGGGTAGGCTACACCTTC. The chain employs TRBV7-9 and TRBJ1-2, with 7 bases identical to TRBD1. The germline V gene has CDR1 SEHNR and CDR2 FQNEAQ (reference sequence). The CDR3 sequence is 14 residues long. The V and J ends lost 5 bases and 8 bases, in that order; junction bases with no gene match: 11.

CDR3 nucleotide sequence: TGCAGTGCTAGTTCGGGGGAGGGTGGTAGAAACATTCAGTACTTC. Translating it yields CSASSGEGGRNIQYF. This chain connects TRBV20-1 to TRBJ2-4; 7 nucleotides line up with TRBD2. CDR3 length: 15 amino acids. The trim removed 3 bases at V and 6 bases at J, leaving 11 bases unmatched. The germline gives CDR1 DFQATT, CDR2 SNEGSKA (reference sequence).

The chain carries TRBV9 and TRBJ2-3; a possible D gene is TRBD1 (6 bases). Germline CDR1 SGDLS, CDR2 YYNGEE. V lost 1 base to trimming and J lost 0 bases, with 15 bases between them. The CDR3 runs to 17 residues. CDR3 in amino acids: CASSVTNRALSTDTQYF. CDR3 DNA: TGTGCCAGCAGCGTAACCAACAGGGCGTTGAGCACAGATACGCAGTATTTT.